This record concerns one T cell receptor beta chain sequence. Which cohort a participant joined came from the clinical history participants gave. No more than 2 weeks before study entry, exposed participants had met a case of COVID-19. Data came from immunoSEQ multiplex PCR; TCRdb stores just in-frame clones and leaves some out. The sample has roughly 140,000 clones; roughly 89% are singletons. This entry comes from a study of blood T cell repertoires in COVID-19. Study overall: Sources were T cells, B-cell-depleted T cells, or PBMCs; the material itself was cDNA or gDNA.

What was sequenced was PBMCs or T cells enriched from blood (not recorded which). The TCR originated in a woman between 45 and 60 years old who had been exposed to COVID-19.

CDR3: CASSLGPAGEKLFF. DNA for the CDR3: TGTGCCAGCAGCCTGGGACCAGCGGGTGAAAAACTGTTTTTT. V and J are TRBV5-5 and TRBJ1-4, with D possibly TRBD1 on 5 matching bases. The ends were cut back, 4 bases at V and 7 bases at J, with 14 bases in the middle. The CDR3 loop spans 14 amino acids. CDR1 SGHKS and CDR2 YYEKEE come from the germline V gene (reference sequence).